These 18 T cell receptor beta chains were sequenced from one sample in a study of neurological immune-mediated disorders. TCRdb analysed the 5' RACE reads with MiXCR anew, one entry per CDR3 protein. The table records around 66,000 distinct CDR3 sequences, approximately 4.6% of them present only once. The source material was PBMCs. All receptors derive from a woman in her seventies with multiple sclerosis.

This clonotype has a count of ten or more. The chain combines TRBV20-1 with TRBJ2-3, with 7 bases lining up with TRBD1. The V gene's germline CDR1 is DFQATT and CDR2 SNEGSKA (reference sequence). V was pared by 2 bases and J by 6 bases, with 11 bases of the junction left unmatched. The CDR3 sequence is 15 residues long. Written as DNA, the CDR3 is TGCAGTGCTAGAAGGGGGCAGGTGGGGGCCGATACGCAGTATTTT. Encoded protein: CSARRGQVGADTQYF.

In its sample, this clonotype was seen many times. The genes are TRBV6-1 and TRBJ2-2, with 9 bases matching TRBD2. Germline assignment: CDR1 MNHNS and CDR2 SASEGT. The CDR3 totals 15 residues. With V trimmed by 1 base and J by 7 bases, 4 bases remained unmatched. As DNA, the CDR3 is TGTGCCAGCAGTGAAGGACTAGCGGCTGGCGGGGAGCTGTTTTTT. Its protein is CASSEGLAAGGELFF.

Ten or more counts support this clonotype. The chain joins TRBV20-1 to TRBJ2-3; D ambiguous. There are 13 residues in the CDR3. Germline CDR1 DFQATT, CDR2 SNEGSKA (reference sequence). Trimming left V 0 bases short and J 0 bases short, with 4 bases between. The CDR3 is CSARDGSTDTQYF. CDR3 DNA sequence: TGCAGTGCTAGAGATGGTAGCACAGATACGCAGTATTTT.

This clonotype was seen many times. The chain recombines TRBV20-1 with TRBJ1-2; 7 bases are shared with TRBD1. The V gene end was trimmed by 6 bases and the J gene end by 3 bases; junction bases not matched to a gene: 7. CDR1 and CDR2 (germline): DFQATT, SNEGSKA (reference sequence). This CDR3 spans 13 amino acids. Here the CDR3 reads CSAGGGSDYGYTF. DNA for the CDR3: TGCAGTGCGGGAGGGGGCAGCGACTATGGCTACACCTTC.

There are many counts of this clonotype. CDR3 in DNA: TGCAGTGCTAGCGGGGGCTCCTACGAGCAGTACTTC. Translating it yields CSASGGSYEQYF. The rearrangement links TRBV20-1 to TRBJ2-7, with D tentatively TRBD2 (6 bases). The CDR3 is made up of 12 amino acids. V gave up 3 bases and J gave up 0 bases, with 6 bases separating them. Per germline, CDR1 DFQATT and CDR2 SNEGSKA (reference sequence).

This clonotype has only a few counts. The CDR3 end shows no conserved phenylalanine or tryptophan, and so a read error is likely. The chain recombines TRBV10-3 with TRBJ2-7; D unresolved. This CDR3 is 14 amino acids long. V was shortened by 3 bases and J by 3 bases, with 12 bases between the two germline ends. Germline assignment: CDR1 ENHRY and CDR2 SYGVKD. CDR3 coding DNA: TGTGCCATCAGTGACAACAATAGCAACTACGAGCAGTACTAC. Protein product: CAISDNNSNYEQYY.

This clonotype has ten or more counts. The rearrangement links TRBV12-3 or TRBV12-4 to TRBJ2-7, with 10 bases fitting TRBD2. With V trimmed by 9 bases and J by 3 bases, 5 bases remained unmatched. This CDR3 region has 13 residues. CDR3 in amino acids: CASGTSDLYEQYF. The DNA for the CDR3 is TGTGCCAGTGGGACTAGCGATCTCTACGAGCAGTACTTC.

In its sample, this clonotype was seen many times. This chain connects TRBV20-1 to TRBJ2-7; 8 bases line up with TRBD1. Trimming cost V 2 bases and J 3 bases; bases outside gene matches: 6. The CDR3 has 14 residues. CDR1 and CDR2 from the germline V gene are DFQATT and SNEGSKA (reference sequence). The CDR3: CSARTDRGNYEQYF. The CDR3 region has the DNA TGCAGTGCTAGAACCGACAGGGGAAACTACGAGCAGTACTTC.

This clonotype was detected many times. This chain links TRBV20-1 with TRBJ1-6; D call uncertain. This CDR3 has 13 residues. Between the trimmed V and J ends, which lost 1 base and 5 bases, there was a span of 6 bases. Germline values: CDR1 DFQATT, CDR2 SNEGSKA (reference sequence). CDR3 DNA sequence: TGCAGTGCTAGAGTTACAGATAATTCACCCCTCCACTTT. It yields the protein CSARVTDNSPLHF.

This rearrangement joins TRBV7-6 to TRBJ2-7; TRBD2 is a possible D gene (7 bases). Between the trimmed V and J ends, which lost 5 bases and 6 bases, there was a span of 17 bases. Germline assignment: CDR1 SGHVS and CDR2 FNYEAQ. The CDR3 consists of 14 residues. The CDR3 DNA sequence: TGTGCCAGCAGCAAGACTACGGGGGGCAGCGAGCAGTACTTC. Translation: CASSKTTGGSEQYF.

This clonotype has ten or more counts. V is TRBV4-3 and J is TRBJ2-2; 8 bases line up with TRBD2. The germline CDR1 and CDR2 sequences are LGHNA and YSLEER. The V gene end was trimmed by 5 bases and the J gene end by 4 bases; junction bases not matched to a gene: 9. This CDR3 is 16 amino acids long. CDR3 protein: CASSFSAGAGTGELFF. The DNA of the CDR3 is TGCGCCAGCAGCTTTTCAGCGGGAGCTGGCACCGGGGAGCTGTTTTTT.

This clonotype appeared many times. The chain has TRBV6-5 and TRBJ1-2; 9 bases fit TRBD1. Losses at the gene ends were 4 bases for V and 0 bases for J; bases not matched to a gene: 9. CDR1 is MNHEY and CDR2 is SVGAGI in the germline V gene. The CDR3 length is 17 residues. The DNA for the CDR3 is TGTGCCAGCAGTTCCACCGGGACAGGGACGGCTAACTATGGCTACACCTTC. As protein: CASSSTGTGTANYGYTF.

A note on this clonotype: Just one base apart from a much larger clone, this may be a read error. The gene calls are TRBV6-2 or TRBV6-3 and TRBJ2-3, with 8 bases aligning to TRBD2. The CDR3 is made up of 16 amino acids. Germline V lookup: CDR1 MNHEY, CDR2 SVGEGT. Germline trimming cut 1 base from V and 4 bases from J; bases unmatched to any gene: 7. In DNA form, the CDR3 reads TGTGCCAGCAGTTACTTACAGGGACTAGAGGCAGATACGCAGTATTTT. Its protein product is CASSYLQGLEADTQYF.

In this sample, this clonotype turned up many times. The rearrangement links TRBV20-1 to TRBJ2-1; D gene unclear. Between the trimmed V and J ends, which lost 1 base and 10 bases, there was a span of 14 bases. Germline CDR1 DFQATT, CDR2 SNEGSKA (reference sequence). This CDR3 has 13 amino acids. The CDR3 nucleotides are TGCAGTGCTAGAGGCCCTTCCATAGGCGAGCAGTTCTTC. Encoded protein: CSARGPSIGEQFF.

There are many counts of this clonotype. The V gene is TRBV5-4, the J gene TRBJ2-7; no clear D. V gave up 5 bases and J gave up 4 bases, with 13 bases separating them. Germline CDR1 is SGHNT and CDR2 is YYREEE (reference sequence). There are 13 residues in the CDR3. The CDR3 DNA reads TGTGCCAGCAGATTCTTTGGCGTGTACGAGCAGTACTTC. This gives the protein CASRFFGVYEQYF.

The J gene is TRBJ2-3, the V gene TRBV18; D not certain. The CDR3 runs 15 residues. V lost 6 bases to trimming and J lost 2 bases, with 15 bases between them. Germline CDR1 reads KGHSH; CDR2 reads LQKENI. The CDR3 here is CASSPHPPDTDTQYF. The DNA for the CDR3 is TGTGCCAGCTCCCCCCACCCCCCGGACACAGATACGCAGTATTTT.

This clonotype was counted ten times or more. The chain links TRBV11-2 to TRBJ2-7; D uncertain. In germline, CDR1 is SGHAT, CDR2 FQNNGV. V lost 0 bases, J lost 5 bases, and 17 bases lay in between. The CDR3 is 16 residues long. CDR3 residues: CASSLEASTLSDEQYF. The CDR3 coding sequence is TGTGCCAGCAGCTTAGAAGCGAGCACCTTGAGTGACGAGCAGTACTTC.

At least ten counts were recorded for this clonotype. The chain recombines TRBV20-1 with TRBJ1-1; TRBD1 matches at 9 bases. From germline, CDR1 is DFQATT and CDR2 SNEGSKA (reference sequence). After removal of 6 bases from V and 3 bases from J, the junction contained 5 bases not matched to a gene. The CDR3 runs 13 residues. CDR3 loop: CSAGGQGYTEAFF. In nucleotides, the CDR3 is TGCAGTGCGGGCGGACAGGGGTACACTGAAGCTTTCTTT.